This TCR beta chain was documented in a study of CD8+CD57+ T cells in acquired aplastic anemia. Across the whole study: The sorted CD4+ and CD8+ cells yielded an average about 3.3 ug of DNA. Study outcomes and limitations: Roughly 29 was the count of CD8+ CDR3 sequences that patients shared with controls. Patients and healthy controls showed no significant CD8+ Simpson's diversity difference.

On this clonotype: Its antigen is undetermined.

The template for TCR beta VDJ and CDR3 sequence profiling was genomic DNA. One entry per CDR3 protein results from TCRdb running MiXCR on the reads. The data show a few hundred thousand distinct CDR3 sequences, around 60% seen once. Sequencing was done on a sample of sorted CD4+, CD8+, or CD8+CD57+ T cells (not recorded which) from PBMCs. The sequence derives from a human donor in good health.

The CDR3 protein is CATSETANQETQYF. As DNA, the CDR3 is TGTGCCACCAGTGAAACAGCAAACCAAGAGACCCAGTACTTC. V gene TRBV24-1 combines with J gene TRBJ2-5; no clear D gene. The CDR3 length is 14 residues. The germline V gene has CDR1 KGHDR and CDR2 SFDVKD. Trimming stripped 4 bases from V and 0 bases from J, with 8 bases between.